Listed here are 20 T cell receptor beta chains from one sample, sequenced in a study of blood T cell repertoires in COVID-19. Sequenced by immunoSEQ multiplex PCR; TCRdb stores in-frame clones only, minus some. The sample lists 400,000 to 450,000 clones, roughly nine tenths occurring once. Source material: PBMCs or T cells enriched from blood (not recorded which). These receptors all stem from a young man who had recovered from COVID-19.

This sequence joins TRBV7-8 and TRBJ1-2; TRBD1 might be the D (6 bases). Germline CDR1 SGHVS, CDR2 FQNEAQ. Between the trimmed V and J ends, which lost 5 bases and 12 bases, there was a span of 25 bases. This CDR3 comprises 15 residues. The CDR3 nucleotides read TGTGCCAGCAGCGATCTCGGTGGGTGGGGGCGACGCGACACCTTC. Its translation is CASSDLGGWGRRDTF.

Turning to this clone: The junction departs from germline at one end; a sequencing error may be responsible. The gene calls are TRBV28 and TRBJ1-2; D gene ambiguous. This CDR3 is built from 12 residues. Germline CDR1 MDHEN, CDR2 SYDVKM. CDR3 loop: CASREALGSTQF. The DNA for the CDR3 is TGTGCCAGCAGGGAGGCCTTGGGGTCTACCCAATTC.

The chain has TRBV10-2 and TRBJ2-2; 8 nucleotides line up with TRBD2. The CDR3 extends over 15 amino acids. Per germline, CDR1 WSHSY and CDR2 SAAADI. The V gene end was trimmed by 10 bases and the J gene end by 7 bases; junction bases not matched to a gene: 14. CDR3: CATNPSGGLGGELFF. CDR3 coding DNA: TGCGCCACCAACCCCAGCGGGGGTTTGGGCGGGGAGCTGTTTTTT.

Remarks on this clone: Additional DNA sequences in this sample encode the identical CDR3. The genes are TRBV12-5 and TRBJ2-7, with D possibly matching TRBD2 (7 bases). V shed 0 bases and J shed 7 bases, with 13 bases lying between them. Per germline, CDR1 LGHNT and CDR2 FRNRAP. CDR3 length equals 14 residues. The CDR3 coding sequence is TGTGCTAGTGGTTTGGTAGGGGGGGTCGGAGAGCAGTACTTC. Residues: CASGLVGGVGEQYF. Using reference TRBV12-5 and TRBJ2-7 for the parts outside the CDR3, the full variable domain is DARVTQTPRHKVTEMGQEVTMRCQPILGHNTVFWYRQTMMQGLELLAYFRNRAPLDDSGMPKDRFSAEMPDATLATLKIQPSEPRDSAVYFCASGLVGGVGEQYFGPGTRLTVT.

J is TRBJ1-4 and V is TRBV5-1; the match to TRBD1 covers 10 bases. CDR1 is SGHRS and CDR2 is YFSETQ in the germline V gene. J lost 6 bases, V lost 4 bases, and 3 bases had no gene match. The CDR3 is 14 residues long. CDR3 region: CASSHGTGDEKLFF. The CDR3 region has the DNA TGCGCCAGCAGCCACGGGACAGGGGATGAAAAACTGTTTTTT.

The rearrangement links TRBV6-5 to TRBJ1-2, with D uncertain. Between the trimmed V and J ends, which lost 4 bases and 3 bases, there was a span of 15 bases. CDR3 size: 15 residues. Looked up from germline, CDR1 is MNHEY and CDR2 is SVGAGI. In nucleotides, the CDR3 is TGTGCCAGCAGTTCCCGAGTCCCGCCCTACTATGGCTACACCTTC. This gives the protein CASSSRVPPYYGYTF.

The chain links TRBV5-1 to TRBJ2-5; 7 nucleotides align to TRBD1. Germline V CDR1 and CDR2: SGHRS, YFSETQ. The CDR3 consists of 15 residues. V dropped 2 bases and J dropped 1; count of bases not matched to a gene: 5. The CDR3 DNA sequence: TGCGCCAGCAGCTTAGAACAGGGGCCCCAAGAGACCCAGTACTTC. Its translation is CASSLEQGPQETQYF. The complete variable domain, with remaining parts taken from reference TRBV5-1 and TRBJ2-5, reads KAGVTQTPRYLIKTRGQQVTLSCSPISGHRSVSWYQQTPGQGLQFLFEYFSETQRNKGNFPGRFSGRQFSNSRSEMNVSTLELGDSALYLCASSLEQGPQETQYFGPGTRLLVL.

The J gene is TRBJ2-7, the V gene TRBV19, with 7 nucleotides matching TRBD2. Germline loops: CDR1 LNHDA, CDR2 SQIVND (reference sequence). This CDR3 is built from 14 residues. Trimming cost V 4 bases and J 5 bases; bases outside gene matches: 8. CDR3 nucleotide sequence: TGTGCCAGTAGTACCGGACTAGGGTTCGACGAGCAGTACTTC. Protein sequence: CASSTGLGFDEQYF.

V gene TRBV5-1 combines with J gene TRBJ1-3, with 8 bases that match TRBD1. J lost 0 bases, V lost 1 base, and 3 bases had no gene match. The CDR3 totals 16 residues. Looked up from germline, CDR1 is SGHRS and CDR2 is YFSETQ. The chain's CDR3 is CASSLTGGFSGNTIYF. The CDR3 DNA follows: TGCGCCAGCAGCTTGACAGGGGGGTTCTCTGGAAACACCATATATTTT.

This rearrangement joins TRBV5-6 to TRBJ2-5, with 10 positions matching TRBD2. CDR3 length: 16 amino acids. With V trimmed by 0 bases and J by 5 bases, 7 bases remained unmatched. Germline CDR1 reads SGHDT; CDR2 reads YYEEEE. Written as DNA, the CDR3 is TGTGCCAGCAGCTTGGCCGCTAGCGGGAGTTCTGAGACCCAGTACTTC. The encoded protein is CASSLAASGSSETQYF.

The J gene is TRBJ2-1, the V gene TRBV10-3, with 7 bases aligning to TRBD1. This CDR3 has 16 amino acids. CDR1 is ENHRY and CDR2 is SYGVKD in the germline V gene. J was trimmed by 1 base and V by 10 bases; bases with no gene match: 13. The CDR3 DNA sequence: TGTGCCACCCAAGATATCCAGGGGGTTTCCTACAATGAGCAGTTCTTC. Its translation is CATQDIQGVSYNEQFF.

The rearrangement uses TRBV7-9 and TRBJ2-3; 8 bases line up with TRBD2. The trim removed 5 bases at V and 2 bases at J, leaving 15 bases unmatched. Per germline, CDR1 SEHNR and CDR2 FQNEAQ (reference sequence). This CDR3 spans 18 amino acids. CDR3 amino acids: CASSPRRSTSGSTDTQYF. CDR3 in DNA: TGTGCCAGCAGCCCTCGGAGATCTACTAGCGGATCCACAGATACGCAGTATTTT. Full variable domain (outside the CDR3, taken from reference TRBV7-9 and TRBJ2-3): DTGVSQNPRHKITKRGQNVTFRCDPISEHNRLYWYRQTLGQGPEFLTYFQNEAQLEKSRLLSDRFSAERPKGSFSTLEIQRTEQGDSAMYLCASSPRRSTSGSTDTQYFGPGTRLTVL.

The V gene is TRBV5-1, the J gene TRBJ1-2, with 9 bases matching TRBD1. The germline V gene encodes CDR1 SGHRS and CDR2 YFSETQ. The CDR3 consists of 14 residues. V was pared by 4 bases and J by 5 bases, with 6 bases of the junction left unmatched. CDR3 amino acids: CASSGDREGYGYTF. CDR3 nucleotides: TGCGCCAGCAGCGGGGACAGGGAAGGGTATGGCTACACCTTC. Based on the CDR3 plus reference TRBV5-1 and TRBJ1-2, the full variable domain is KAGVTQTPRYLIKTRGQQVTLSCSPISGHRSVSWYQQTPGQGLQFLFEYFSETQRNKGNFPGRFSGRQFSNSRSEMNVSTLELGDSALYLCASSGDREGYGYTFGSGTRLTVV.

V usage is TRBV27 and J usage is TRBJ2-1, with D maybe TRBD2 (5 bases). The V gene lost 7 bases and the J gene lost 0 bases, with 16 bases spanning the gap. This CDR3 region has 16 residues. Germline V gives CDR1 MNHEY, CDR2 SMNVEV (reference sequence). CDR3 region: CASKPLTIISYNEQFF. The DNA of the CDR3 is TGTGCCAGCAAGCCCCTGACTATCATCTCCTACAATGAGCAGTTCTTC.

The V gene is TRBV19, the J gene TRBJ2-1; D perhaps matches TRBD1 (6 bases). The V end was cut by 4 bases, the J end by 7 bases, with 11 bases between. CDR1 and CDR2 from the germline V gene are LNHDA and SQIVND (reference sequence). This CDR3 is built from 13 residues. The DNA of the CDR3 is TGTGCCAGTAGTACGACACAGGGAAATGAGCAGTTCTTC. It yields the protein CASSTTQGNEQFF. Using reference TRBV19 and TRBJ2-1 for the parts outside the CDR3, the full variable domain is DGGITQSPKYLFRKEGQNVTLSCEQNLNHDAMYWYRQDPGQGLRLIYYSQIVNDFQKGDIAEGYSVSREKKESFPLTVTSAQKNPTAFYLCASSTTQGNEQFFGPGTRLTVL.

The chain recombines TRBV15 with TRBJ1-3; D is unclear. The CDR3 consists of 17 residues. Germline V gives CDR1 LNHNV, CDR2 YYDKDF (reference sequence). V was trimmed by 0 bases and J by 4 bases, leaving 16 bases between them. For the CDR3, the DNA is TGTGCCACCAGCAGAGATTCCGTGGCCAATCTCGGAAACACCATATATTTT. Its protein is CATSRDSVANLGNTIYF.

Details on this clone: Additional DNA sequences in this sample encode the identical CDR3. The chain uses TRBV18 and TRBJ2-3; 8 bases fit TRBD2. CDR1 is KGHSH and CDR2 is LQKENI in the germline V gene. With V trimmed by 2 bases and J by 0 bases, 1 base remained unmatched. This CDR3 contains 15 residues. The CDR3 nucleotides read TGTGCCAGCTCACCATTAGCGGGAAGCACAGATACGCAGTATTTT. Its translation is CASSPLAGSTDTQYF.

The V and J genes are TRBV11-2 and TRBJ2-3; TRBD2 matches at 9 bases. Germline loops: CDR1 SGHAT, CDR2 FQNNGV. V was clipped by 1 base and J by 4 bases; unmatched bases: 15. The CDR3 totals 19 residues. CDR3 amino acids: CASSLVARAAREGPDTQYF. DNA of the CDR3: TGTGCCAGCAGCTTAGTTGCCCGGGCGGCGCGGGAGGGCCCAGATACGCAGTATTTT.

In DNA, the CDR3 is TGCGCCAGCAGCCCGGGACAGAACACCGGGGAGCTGTTTTTT. It yields the protein CASSPGQNTGELFF. The V and J genes are TRBV5-1 and TRBJ2-2, with D perhaps TRBD1 (6 bases). The germline CDR1 and CDR2 sequences are SGHRS and YFSETQ. This CDR3 has 14 amino acids. V lost 4 bases and J lost 1, with 8 bases in between. Full variable domain (rest looked up from reference TRBV5-1 and TRBJ2-2): KAGVTQTPRYLIKTRGQQVTLSCSPISGHRSVSWYQQTPGQGLQFLFEYFSETQRNKGNFPGRFSGRQFSNSRSEMNVSTLELGDSALYLCASSPGQNTGELFFGEGSRLTVL.

In this sample, this clone turned up a few times. The V call is TRBV27, the J call TRBJ2-2; possibly TRBD2 for D (5 bases). The CDR3 runs to 17 residues. CDR1 MNHEY and CDR2 SMNVEV come from the germline V gene (reference sequence). The V gene lost 0 bases and the J gene lost 4 bases, with 15 bases spanning the gap. The CDR3 reads CASSLSEGVPPTGELFF. The CDR3 DNA reads as TGTGCCAGCAGTTTATCTGAGGGAGTCCCCCCCACCGGGGAGCTGTTTTTT.